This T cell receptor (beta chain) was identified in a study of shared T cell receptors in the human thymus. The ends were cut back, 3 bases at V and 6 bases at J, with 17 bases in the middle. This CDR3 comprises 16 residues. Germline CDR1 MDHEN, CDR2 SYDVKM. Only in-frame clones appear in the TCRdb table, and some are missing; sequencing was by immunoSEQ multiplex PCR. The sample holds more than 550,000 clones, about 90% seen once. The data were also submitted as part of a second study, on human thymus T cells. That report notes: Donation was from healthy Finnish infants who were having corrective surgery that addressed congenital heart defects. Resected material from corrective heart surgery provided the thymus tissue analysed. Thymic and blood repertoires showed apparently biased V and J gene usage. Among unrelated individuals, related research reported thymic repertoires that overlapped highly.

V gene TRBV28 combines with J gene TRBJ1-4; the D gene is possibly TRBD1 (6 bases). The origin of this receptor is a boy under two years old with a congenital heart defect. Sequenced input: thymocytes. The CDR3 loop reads CASSLLNRARDEKLFF. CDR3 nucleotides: TGTGCCAGCAGTTTGCTAAACAGGGCGAGGGATGAAAAACTGTTTTTT. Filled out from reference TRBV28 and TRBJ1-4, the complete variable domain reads DVKVTQSSRYLVKRTGEKVFLECVQDMDHENMFWYRQDPGLGLRLIYFSYDVKMKEKGDIPEGYSVSREKKERFSLILESASTNQTSMYLCASSLLNRARDEKLFFGSGTQLSVL.